The clone carrying this TCR beta chain appeared many times. This record belongs to a study of Graves' ophthalmopathy and Graves' hyperthyroidism. CDR1 LGHNT and CDR2 FRNRAP come from the germline V gene. The CDR3 contains 13 residues. V gave up 7 bases and J gave up 4 bases, with 13 bases separating them. Amplification targeted the TCR beta CDR3 regions, with RNA transcripts as the source material. Second-round multiplex PCR came after a first-round RT-PCR that employed HTBI primers. TCRdb ran MiXCR on the multiplex PCR reads and lists one entry per CDR3 protein. Of about 160,000 distinct CDR3 sequences in the sample, 35% to 50% were seen once.

The chain has TRBV12-5 and TRBJ1-1; possibly TRBD1 for D (5 bases). The sequence came from a young man with Graves' ophthalmopathy. Sequencing was performed on peripheral blood. CDR3 nucleotide sequence: TGTGCTAGTGCCTCCCAGGGTCGCACTGAAGCTTTCTTT. Its translation: CASASQGRTEAFF. The variable domain in full, completed from reference TRBV12-5 and TRBJ1-1, reads DARVTQTPRHKVTEMGQEVTMRCQPILGHNTVFWYRQTMMQGLELLAYFRNRAPLDDSGMPKDRFSAEMPDATLATLKIQPSEPRDSAVYFCASASQGRTEAFFGQGTRLTVV.